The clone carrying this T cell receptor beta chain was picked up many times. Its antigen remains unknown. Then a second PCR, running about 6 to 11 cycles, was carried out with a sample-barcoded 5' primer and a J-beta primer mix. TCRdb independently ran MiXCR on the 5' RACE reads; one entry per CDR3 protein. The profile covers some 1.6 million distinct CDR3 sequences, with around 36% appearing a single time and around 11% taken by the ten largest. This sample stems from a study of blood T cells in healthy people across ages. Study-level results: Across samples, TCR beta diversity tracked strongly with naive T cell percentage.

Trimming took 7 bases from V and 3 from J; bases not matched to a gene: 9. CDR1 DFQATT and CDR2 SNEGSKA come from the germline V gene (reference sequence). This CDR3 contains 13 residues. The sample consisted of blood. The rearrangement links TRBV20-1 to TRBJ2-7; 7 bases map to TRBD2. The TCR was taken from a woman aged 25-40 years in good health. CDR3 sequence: CSVAGGSGYEQYF. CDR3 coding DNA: TGCAGTGTGGCTGGCGGGAGCGGCTACGAGCAGTACTTC.